The table lists the clone carrying this TCR beta chain with many counts. The record originates from a study of Graves' ophthalmopathy and Graves' hyperthyroidism. RNA transcripts were the template, and TCR beta CDR3 regions were amplified from them. After a first-round RT-PCR with HTBI primers, a second-round multiplex PCR was run. TCRdb processed the multiplex PCR reads anew with MiXCR; each CDR3 protein has one entry. Among over 200,000 distinct CDR3 sequences listed, over 25% were seen once. In germline, CDR1 is MNHEY, CDR2 SVGAGI. Deletions cut 2 bases from V and 6 bases from J, with 13 bases between. The CDR3 runs 14 residues.

The V and J genes are TRBV6-5 and TRBJ1-2, with D possibly matching TRBD1 (5 bases). The clonotype comes from a man in his fifties with Graves' ophthalmopathy. The material sequenced was peripheral blood. CDR3 bases: TGTGCCAGCAGTTACCGGGGACTCGTGGATGGCTACACCTTC. Translated, it gives CASSYRGLVDGYTF.